Below, 27 T cell receptor beta chains from the same sample are listed, as sequenced in a study of T-cell memory formation after mild COVID-19 (dated by TCRdb to the early 2020s). The method was 5' RACE. The listed sequencing device is Illumina NovaSeq 6000. TCRdb applied fastp at Q25 and MiXCR to the public reads, then kept only in-frame beta chains. Rows matching on CDR3 protein sequence are summarized as one entry with the most common DNA and genes. In all, the sample holds under 200,000 distinct CDR3 sequences, and around 10% of those were seen once. Approximately 3.8% of the sample is held by the ten biggest clonotypes. The sequencing input was PBMCs or a T cell subset sorted from them (not recorded which). Receptors originate from a young man who had mild COVID-19 (a few samples of this study predate the infection). The sample titles of this study are shuffled in the database, so cell type and time point are left out; the donor was told from shared clones.

This clonotype was counted between two and nine times. The chain couples TRBV18 to TRBJ2-7, with D possibly matching TRBD2 (6 bases). CDR1 is KGHSH, CDR2 LQKENI, per germline. Trimming stripped 4 bases from V and 4 bases from J, with 11 bases between. The CDR3 extends over 13 amino acids. The CDR3 sequence: CASSLGGRYEQYV. DNA for the CDR3: TGTGCCAGCTCACTCGGGGGACGATACGAGCAGTACGTC.

This clonotype was recorded many times. The rearrangement uses TRBV20-1 and TRBJ2-2, with 8 nucleotides matching TRBD2. Germline V gene data show CDR1 as DFQATT and CDR2 as SNEGSKA (reference sequence). Trimming cost V 2 bases and J 9 bases; bases outside gene matches: 8. CDR3 length: 14 residues. CDR3 nucleotides: TGCAGTGCTAGACCCTCATTTAGCGGGAGGGAGCTGTTTTTT. Protein product: CSARPSFSGRELFF.

This clonotype was counted at least ten times. The chain couples TRBV4-3 to TRBJ2-3; D not certain. From germline, CDR1 is LGHNA and CDR2 YSLEER. Trimming pared 4 bases from V and 6 bases from J, leaving 11 bases between. The CDR3 runs to 13 residues. The CDR3 is CASSRLLTDTQYF. In DNA, the CDR3 is TGCGCCAGCAGCCGTCTTCTCACGGATACGCAGTATTTT.

This clonotype was counted once. The chain uses TRBV7-2 and TRBJ2-4, with a weak D call TRBD1 (8 bases). V was clipped by 5 bases and J by 8 bases, with 16 bases between them. In germline, CDR1 is SGHTA, CDR2 FQGNSA. This CDR3 is 14 amino acids long. In nucleotides, the CDR3 is TGTGCCAGCAGCGTAGACAGGGGAGGGGACATTCAGTACTTC. It specifies CASSVDRGGDIQYF.

This clonotype appeared a few times. This sequence joins TRBV11-1 and TRBJ2-1; D gene ambiguous. Germline V gene data show CDR1 as SGHAT and CDR2 as FQDESV (reference sequence). The CDR3 consists of 14 residues. Trimming left V 5 bases short and J 6 bases short, with 14 bases between. DNA for the CDR3: TGTGCCAGCAGCATAAAATATTGGGTCAATGAGCAGTTCTTC. Residues: CASSIKYWVNEQFF.

This clonotype was counted between two and nine times. DNA of the CDR3: TGCAGTGCCCCCCGGGACTACGAGCAGTACTTC. As protein: CSAPRDYEQYF. The rearrangement joins TRBV20-1 to TRBJ2-7, with D possibly being TRBD2 (5 bases). CDR3 length equals 11 residues. Trimming took off 6 bases at V and 3 bases at J, with 9 bases between the two ends. Per the germline V gene, CDR1 is DFQATT and CDR2 is SNEGSKA (reference sequence).

This clonotype was observed a few times. The chain joins TRBV12-3 or TRBV12-4 to TRBJ1-1, with D possibly TRBD1 on 5 matching bases. The CDR3 is 13 amino acids. Trimming pared 4 bases from V and 7 bases from J, leaving 13 bases between. In nucleotides, the CDR3 is TGTGCCAGCAGTTCCCAAGGGGAGTTTGAAGCTTTCTTT. Translating gives CASSSQGEFEAFF.

Points on this clonotype: This may arise from a read error, as a much more abundant clone is one base away. The chain links TRBV10-3 to TRBJ1-3; unclear D gene. The CDR3 loop spans 13 amino acids. From germline, CDR1 is ENHRY and CDR2 SYGVKD. Between the trimmed V and J ends, which lost 8 bases and 4 bases, there was a span of 12 bases. DNA of the CDR3: TGTGCCATCCCTTGGGAGGAGGGAAACACCATATATTTT. Translation gives CAIPWEEGNTIYF.

The chain joins TRBV2 to TRBJ2-2; a possible D gene is TRBD2 (7 bases). This CDR3 spans 15 amino acids. Germline values: CDR1 SNHLY, CDR2 FYNNEI. V was cut by 1 base and J by 3 bases, with 9 bases left in between. The CDR3 DNA sequence: TGTGCCAGCAGTGAAGAGGGGGGGTACACCGGGGAGCTGTTTTTT. Translation gives CASSEEGGYTGELFF.

Ten or more counts support this clonotype. The J gene is TRBJ2-7, the V gene TRBV7-2, with TRBD1 matching over 7 bases. V dropped 0 bases and J dropped 4; count of bases not matched to a gene: 6. The CDR3 covers 15 residues. Germline CDR1 SGHTA, CDR2 FQGNSA. CDR3 in amino acids: CASSLAQGTEYEQYV. Written as DNA, the CDR3 is TGTGCCAGCAGCTTAGCGCAGGGGACAGAGTACGAGCAGTACGTC.

This clonotype was recorded a few times. The V and J genes are TRBV5-1 and TRBJ2-1; D is unclear. Germline V gene data show CDR1 as SGHRS and CDR2 as YFSETQ. There are 13 residues in the CDR3. V dropped 5 bases and J dropped 12 bases, with 18 bases sitting between them. Here the CDR3 DNA reads TGCGCCAGCAGTGACCATATAGTTCCAAGGCAGTTCTTC. Its protein is CASSDHIVPRQFF.

The genes are TRBV27 and TRBJ1-1; no reliable D call. CDR1 is MNHEY, CDR2 SMNVEV, per germline (reference sequence). The CDR3 totals 11 residues. The V end lost 6 bases, the J end lost 9 bases, and 11 bases lay between the germline ends. CDR3 in amino acids: CASRSSLQAFF. As DNA, the CDR3 is TGTGCCAGCAGGTCATCGCTGCAAGCTTTCTTT.

The chain couples TRBV7-9 to TRBJ2-5; D is tentatively TRBD1 or TRBD2 (5 bases each). V was cut by 7 bases and J by 4 bases, with 22 bases left in between. Looked up from germline, CDR1 is SEHNR and CDR2 is FQNEAQ (reference sequence). The CDR3 runs to 16 residues. The CDR3 DNA sequence: TGTGCCAGCAACCGCTTACTGGGAGCCAGGGTAGAGACCCAGTACTTC. This codes for CASNRLLGARVETQYF.

The V and J genes are TRBV28 and TRBJ2-7; D is possibly TRBD1 (5 bases). Trimming cost V 6 bases and J 5 bases, with 17 bases left between them. This CDR3 contains 14 residues. Germline CDR1 MDHEN, CDR2 SYDVKM. The CDR3 DNA follows: TGTGCCAGCAGCCCTGGGCAGGGCTTCGACGAGCAGTACGTC. This sequence encodes CASSPGQGFDEQYV.

The V call is TRBV19, the J call TRBJ1-2, with D unresolved. This CDR3 is built from 15 residues. Trimming pared 7 bases from V and 0 bases from J, leaving 15 bases between. The germline gives CDR1 LNHDA, CDR2 SQIVND (reference sequence). Here the CDR3 DNA reads TGTGCCAGTACCGGGCGACAAGACACTAACTATGGCTACACCTTC. This codes for CASTGRQDTNYGYTF.

The chain carries TRBV7-9 and TRBJ1-2; D remains ambiguous. The CDR3 sequence is 12 residues long. The germline V gene has CDR1 SEHNR and CDR2 FQNEAQ (reference sequence). V gave up 8 bases and J gave up 4 bases, with 11 bases separating them. CDR3 sequence reads: CASAQHLYGYTF. CDR3 bases: TGTGCCAGCGCCCAGCACCTCTATGGCTACACCTTC.

The chain has TRBV28 and TRBJ1-6; D unclear. This CDR3 has 15 amino acids. CDR1 is MDHEN, CDR2 SYDVKM, per germline. The germline V and J ends were trimmed by 6 bases and 6 bases, with 15 bases remaining between them. CDR3 in amino acids: CASRLGPPGNSPLHF. CDR3 coding DNA: TGTGCCAGCAGACTAGGGCCTCCAGGTAATTCACCCCTCCACTTT.

This clonotype was detected a few times. The chain combines TRBV29-1 with TRBJ2-1; D possibly corresponds to TRBD1 (5 bases). Germline V gives CDR1 SQVTM, CDR2 ANQGSEA. Trimming cost V 1 base and J 10 bases, with 17 bases left between them. CDR3 length: 14 amino acids. In DNA form, the CDR3 reads TGCAGCGTTGAAGGTGCCAGGGAACCTAGGGAGCAGTTCTTC. It encodes CSVEGAREPREQFF.

The V and J genes are TRBV24-1 and TRBJ1-5; D gene uncertain. CDR1 is KGHDR, CDR2 SFDVKD, per germline. The V end lost 12 bases, the J end lost 7 bases, and 6 bases lay between the germline ends. CDR3 size: 9 residues. The CDR3 sequence is CAHRQPQHF. CDR3 nucleotides: TGTGCCCACCGGCAGCCCCAGCATTTT.

This sequence joins TRBV20-1 and TRBJ2-1, with 8 nucleotides matching TRBD2. CDR1 DFQATT and CDR2 SNEGSKA come from the germline V gene (reference sequence). After removal of 2 bases from V and 4 bases from J, the junction contained 10 bases not matched to a gene. This CDR3 spans 16 amino acids. The CDR3 reads CSARTLGGGSYNEQFF. Written as DNA, the CDR3 is TGCAGTGCTAGAACCTTAGGCGGGGGGTCATACAATGAGCAGTTCTTC.

This clonotype was recorded at least ten times. The chain employs TRBV2 and TRBJ2-1; 8 nucleotides line up with TRBD2. The germline V gene encodes CDR1 SNHLY and CDR2 FYNNEI. The ends lost 7 bases at V and 5 bases at J; junction bases unmatched: 4. The CDR3 is 13 residues long. The CDR3 is CASIVLADNEQFF. The CDR3 DNA sequence: TGTGCCAGCATCGTACTAGCGGACAATGAGCAGTTCTTC.

This clonotype was recorded at least ten times. V usage is TRBV5-1 and J usage is TRBJ2-7, with D hard to call. The germline V and J ends were trimmed by 0 bases and 3 bases, with 7 bases remaining between them. CDR3 length: 13 amino acids. Germline-derived CDR1 and CDR2 are SGHRS and YFSETQ. CDR3 nucleotide sequence: TGCGCCAGCAGCTTGGAGGTGGGCTACGAGCAGTACGTC. Translation: CASSLEVGYEQYV.

This rearrangement joins TRBV10-3 to TRBJ2-5; D is possibly TRBD1 or TRBD2 (5 bases each). Germline lookup yields CDR1 ENHRY and CDR2 SYGVKD. This CDR3 region has 13 residues. V lost 4 bases and J 1 base, leaving 7 bases between the germline ends. For the CDR3, the DNA is TGTGCCATCAGTGGGGGGTTCCAAGAGACCCAGTACTTC. Translated: CAISGGFQETQYF.

This clonotype was picked up a small number of times. The V and J genes are TRBV4-1 and TRBJ1-2; no reliable D call. This CDR3 is 12 amino acids long. Trimming left V 4 bases short and J 8 bases short, with 11 bases between. Germline-derived CDR1 and CDR2 are MGHRA and YSYEKL. The CDR3 is CASSPHGSGYTF. Written as DNA, the CDR3 is TGCGCCAGCAGCCCTCACGGTTCCGGCTACACCTTC.

The chain couples TRBV7-2 to TRBJ1-2, with 7 positions matching TRBD1. The CDR3 loop spans 13 amino acids. V dropped 7 bases and J dropped 2; count of bases not matched to a gene: 4. Germline CDR1 is SGHTA and CDR2 is FQGNSA. The CDR3 DNA reads as TGTGCCAGCACCTTGACAGGGAACTATGGCTACACCTTC. This sequence encodes CASTLTGNYGYTF.

This clonotype was seen repeatedly, ten times or more. V is TRBV7-8 and J is TRBJ2-2, with D unclear. Germline CDR1 reads SGHVS; CDR2 reads FQNEAQ. Trimming took off 6 bases at V and 1 base at J, with 9 bases between the two ends. There are 14 residues in the CDR3. DNA of the CDR3: TGTGCCAGCAGTCTACATCAGAACACCGGGGAGCTGTTTTTT. This encodes CASSLHQNTGELFF.

This clonotype has at least ten counts. The V and J genes are TRBV12-3 or TRBV12-4 and TRBJ2-1, with D hard to call. The length of the CDR3 is 13 residues. Trimming removed 3 bases from V and 6 bases from J, with 9 bases in between. In DNA form, the CDR3 reads TGTGCCAGCAGTTTCCCCTCGGGCAATGAGCAGTTCTTC. As protein: CASSFPSGNEQFF.